One and the same sample provided the 20 T cell receptor beta chains below, sequenced in a study of blood T cells in healthy people across ages. It was with a sample-barcoded 5' primer and a J-beta primer mix that a second PCR of roughly 7 to 12 cycles was run. TCRdb reprocessed the 5' RACE reads via MiXCR and lists one record per CDR3 protein. In the table there are over 950,000 distinct CDR3 sequences, just over 50% of which are singletons. Material: blood. All receptors derive from a woman aged 55-70 years in good health.

With regard to this clonotype: Sequence at one end of the junction differs from germline and may be a read error. The chain joins TRBV18 to TRBJ2-7, with unresolved D. Germline assignment: CDR1 KGHSH and CDR2 LQKENI. CDR3 length: 16 amino acids. The CDR3 reads CASSPNPVLSSYEQYF. Here the CDR3 DNA reads TGTGCCAGCTCTCCCAACCCCGTGCTTAGCTCCTACGAGCAGTACTTT.

The V call is TRBV6-6, the J call TRBJ2-3; possible D gene TRBD1, 6 bases. V was trimmed by 4 bases and J by 0 bases, leaving 14 bases between them. The CDR3 runs 16 residues. The germline gives CDR1 MNHNY, CDR2 SVGAGI (reference sequence). In DNA form, the CDR3 reads TGTGCCAGCAGTTCGAGGGACATAACTAGCACAGATACGCAGTATTTT. Translated, it gives CASSSRDITSTDTQYF.

The chain links TRBV7-9 to TRBJ1-2; D is unresolved. CDR3 size: 12 residues. Trimming left V 5 bases short and J 3 bases short, with 7 bases between. Germline lookup yields CDR1 SEHNR and CDR2 FQNEAQ (reference sequence). The CDR3 DNA is TGTGCCAGCAGCAGGGTGGACTATGGCTACACCTTC. It is translated as CASSRVDYGYTF.

The V call is TRBV3-1, the J call TRBJ1-6; TRBD1 is a possible D gene (6 bases). The germline CDR1 and CDR2 sequences are LGHDT and YNNKEL (reference sequence). Trimming took off 4 bases at V and 9 bases at J, with 10 bases between the two ends. The length of the CDR3 is 13 residues. DNA for the CDR3: TGTGCCAGCAGCCGCTTCAGGGGTTCACCCCTCCACTTT. Translated, it gives CASSRFRGSPLHF.

The table lists this clonotype with a count of one. J is TRBJ2-1 and V is TRBV20-1; D is possibly TRBD1 (5 bases). Germline V CDR1 and CDR2: DFQATT, SNEGSKA (reference sequence). The V gene lost 4 bases and the J gene lost 5 bases, with 12 bases spanning the gap. The CDR3 is 13 residues long. The CDR3 reads CSAIRGVNNEQFF. The CDR3 nucleotides are TGCAGTGCTATAAGGGGCGTGAACAATGAGCAGTTCTTC.

The CDR3 loop reads CSARDGVGGSLNTEAFF. The CDR3 DNA follows: TGCAGTGCTAGAGATGGTGTGGGAGGATCATTGAACACTGAAGCTTTCTTT. This chain links TRBV20-1 with TRBJ1-1; no clear D. In germline, CDR1 is DFQATT, CDR2 SNEGSKA (reference sequence). This CDR3 comprises 17 residues. The germline V and J ends were trimmed by 0 bases and 0 bases, with 17 bases remaining between them.

The chain combines TRBV4-1 with TRBJ2-1; 13 positions match TRBD2. This CDR3 region has 15 residues. CDR1 is MGHRA, CDR2 YSYEKL, per germline. The V and J ends lost 4 bases and 7 bases, in that order; junction bases with no gene match: 4. The CDR3 protein is CASSRLGLAGNEQFF. The CDR3 DNA follows: TGCGCCAGCAGCCGTTTGGGACTAGCGGGAAATGAGCAGTTCTTC.

This rearrangement joins TRBV19 to TRBJ1-5, with TRBD1 matching 8 bases. The CDR3 is 13 amino acids. Germline V gene lookup returns CDR1 LNHDA and CDR2 SQIVND (reference sequence). Germline trimming cut 7 bases from V and 6 bases from J; bases unmatched to any gene: 5. CDR3 bases: TGTGCCAGTACTTCAGGGGGCCGTCAGCCCCAGCATTTT. It yields the protein CASTSGGRQPQHF.

As concerns this clonotype: This may come from a read error, since a much larger clone is one base off. The chain links TRBV5-6 to TRBJ2-1, with no clear D. The CDR3 is 12 amino acids. Germline assignment: CDR1 SGHDT and CDR2 YYEEEE. For the CDR3, the DNA is TGCGCCAGCAGCTTGGTGTTCAATGAGCAGTTCTTC. Translated, it gives CASSLVFNEQFF.

In DNA, the CDR3 is TGTGCCAGCAGCTTCGGTCCTAGAAGGAGCAATGAGCAGTACTTC. This translates into CASSFGPRRSNEQYF. The V and J genes are TRBV5-5 and TRBJ2-7; D is ambiguous. The CDR3 covers 15 residues. Looked up from germline, CDR1 is SGHKS and CDR2 is YYEKEE (reference sequence). With 2 bases removed from V and 7 bases from J, the gap between germline ends came to 19 bases.

This chain joins TRBV15 and TRBJ2-7; D is undetermined. The germline V gene encodes CDR1 LNHNV and CDR2 YYDKDF (reference sequence). The CDR3 length is 12 residues. V lost 3 bases and J lost 3, with 6 bases in between. As DNA, the CDR3 is TGTGCCACCAGCAGGCAGCTCTACGAGCAGTACTTC. Protein: CATSRQLYEQYF.

The rearrangement links TRBV5-8 to TRBJ1-2; D possibly corresponds to TRBD1 (5 bases). The CDR3 covers 14 residues. Germline CDR1 SGHTS, CDR2 YDEGEE. V was cut by 5 bases and J by 5 bases, with 16 bases left in between. In DNA form, the CDR3 reads TGTGCCAGCAGTCCTCGGACATTTCGATATGGCTACACCTTC. This sequence encodes CASSPRTFRYGYTF.

This clonotype has only one observation. The chain recombines TRBV20-1 with TRBJ2-2, with 10 bases that match TRBD1. V lost 4 bases to trimming and J lost 7 bases; unmatched junction nucleotides: 6. This CDR3 is 14 amino acids long. Germline CDR1 reads DFQATT; CDR2 reads SNEGSKA (reference sequence). CDR3 sequence (DNA): TGCAGTGCTACCTCCGGACAGGGGGTCGGGGAGCTGTTTTTT. Encoded protein: CSATSGQGVGELFF.

This clonotype was picked up one time. This sequence joins TRBV28 and TRBJ2-6; D is ambiguous. Germline lookup yields CDR1 MDHEN and CDR2 SYDVKM. The CDR3 covers 14 residues. The V end lost 6 bases, the J end lost 3 bases, and 9 bases lay between the germline ends. CDR3 loop: CASRGSFGANVLTF. The DNA of the CDR3 is TGTGCCAGCAGAGGGTCGTTTGGGGCCAACGTCCTGACTTTC.

This chain uses TRBV28 with TRBJ1-1; 7 nucleotides align to TRBD1. The V segment lost 5 bases and the J segment 1 base; nucleotides outside the gene matches: 7. Looked up from germline, CDR1 is MDHEN and CDR2 is SYDVKM. The CDR3 length is 15 residues. This CDR3 is CASSQQGTSNTEAFF. Written as DNA, the CDR3 is TGTGCCAGCAGTCAACAGGGGACTTCGAACACTGAAGCTTTCTTT.

A few counts support this clonotype. The chain employs TRBV2 and TRBJ1-4; D is ambiguous. With 2 bases removed from V and 5 bases from J, the gap between germline ends came to 12 bases. The CDR3 length is 15 residues. Germline lookup yields CDR1 SNHLY and CDR2 FYNNEI. The DNA for the CDR3 is TGTGCCAGCAGTGAAAGCGGCAGGCTGAATGAAAAACTGTTTTTT. It yields the protein CASSESGRLNEKLFF.

About this clonotype: Because the CDR3's place on the DNA is in doubt, the DNA is left out and the CDR3 is given as listed by TCRdb. V gene TRBV21-1 combines with J gene TRBJ2-1; the table names TRBD2, a call not compared with the DNA. TRBV21-1 is a documented pseudogene. From its first to its last residue, the CDR3 has 21 amino acids. The CDR3 sequence: CASSKTAPLVVAIGTYNEQFF.

The V gene is TRBV7-8, the J gene TRBJ2-7; the match to TRBD1 covers 9 bases. In germline, CDR1 is SGHVS, CDR2 FQNEAQ. Trimming took 2 bases from V and 2 from J; bases not matched to a gene: 7. The CDR3 totals 16 residues. CDR3 sequence (DNA): TGTGCCAGCAGCTTAAGGACAGGGGATTATACCTACGAGCAGTACTTC. Protein: CASSLRTGDYTYEQYF.

The gene calls are TRBV12-3 or TRBV12-4 and TRBJ1-1, with D perhaps TRBD1 (5 bases). The CDR3 is made up of 14 amino acids. The V end was cut by 7 bases, the J end by 5 bases, with 17 bases between. CDR3 residues: CASTLSGGWTEAFF. CDR3 coding DNA: TGTGCCAGCACCCTTAGCGGGGGTTGGACTGAAGCTTTCTTT.

There are a few counts of this clonotype. V gene TRBV3-1 combines with J gene TRBJ2-3; tentatively, D is TRBD2 (6 bases). This CDR3 is built from 16 residues. V lost 1 base and J lost 6, with 17 bases in between. Germline-derived CDR1 and CDR2 are LGHDT and YNNKEL (reference sequence). The CDR3 loop reads CASSQGSSSGGDTQYF. DNA for the CDR3: TGTGCCAGCAGCCAAGGGTCGAGTAGCGGAGGGGATACGCAGTATTTT.